These 11 T cell receptor beta chains were sequenced from one sample in a study of control samples from healthy donors and cancer patients (TCRdb year 2020). The method behind the library was the immunoSEQ multiplex PCR assay. TCRdb provides this immuneACCESS table in a form limited to in-frame rearrangements. Some clones are lacking; in checked studies, under half of them reflect an unresolved V gene, and why the rest are absent is not known. The sample table lists approximately 220,000 clones, roughly 94% of them with a count of one. Roughly 1.6% of the sample is held by the ten biggest clonotypes. Sample: blood. These receptors all come from a man aged 45-60 years in good health.

Note on this clone: At one of its ends the junction is not consistent with the germline gene, which may arise from a read error. V usage is TRBV7-9 and J usage is TRBJ1-2; 9 bases match TRBD1. The length of the CDR3 is 13 residues. Germline V gene data show CDR1 as SEHNR and CDR2 as FQNEAQ (reference sequence). The CDR3 is CASSLGQGRGYTF. The CDR3 DNA sequence: TGTGCCAGCAGTTTAGGACAGGGGAGAGGCTACACCTTC.

In regard to this clone: A read error may account for a junction end that differs from germline. V gene TRBV29-1 combines with J gene TRBJ1-2, with a weak D call TRBD1 (5 bases). The germline V gene has CDR1 SQVTM and CDR2 ANQGSEA. The CDR3 runs 12 residues. This CDR3 reads CSAEGDNYGYTF. CDR3 coding DNA: TGCAGCGCTGAAGGGGATAACTATGGCTACACCTTC.

Only a few counts were recorded for this clone. The chain recombines TRBV24-1 with TRBJ2-2; 7 bases match TRBD1. J was trimmed by 4 bases and V by 4 bases; bases with no gene match: 8. Per the germline V gene, CDR1 is KGHDR and CDR2 is SFDVKD. There are 16 residues in the CDR3. CDR3 amino acids: CATSERQGRGTGELFF. CDR3 in DNA: TGTGCCACCAGTGAGCGACAGGGAAGGGGCACCGGGGAGCTGTTTTTT.

The J gene is TRBJ2-1, the V gene TRBV11-2; 8 bases agree with TRBD2. The germline V gene encodes CDR1 SGHAT and CDR2 FQNNGV. The junction had 10 bases not matched to a gene; V was cut back by 5 bases and J by 4 bases. There are 16 residues in the CDR3. The CDR3 spells CASSPARAGAYNEQFF. The DNA for the CDR3 is TGTGCCAGCAGCCCCGCGCGAGCGGGGGCATACAATGAGCAGTTCTTC.

This CDR3 reads CASSLAASGELFF. The DNA for the CDR3 is TGTGCCAGCAGCTTGGCCGCATCTGGGGAGCTGTTTTTT. V gene TRBV5-4 combines with J gene TRBJ2-2; D not resolved. This CDR3 has 13 amino acids. The germline V gene encodes CDR1 SGHNT and CDR2 YYREEE (reference sequence). V lost 0 bases and J 8 bases, leaving 8 bases between the germline ends. The full variable domain, rest sourced from reference TRBV5-4 and TRBJ2-2, is ETGVTQSPTHLIKTRGQQVTLRCSSQSGHNTVSWYQQALGQGPQFIFQYYREEENGRGNFPPRFSGLQFPNYSSELNVNALELDDSALYLCASSLAASGELFFGEGSRLTVL.

The chain links TRBV7-9 to TRBJ1-2, with 7 bases matching TRBD1. The CDR3 spans 13 residues. Trimming removed 1 base from V and 8 bases from J; junction bases left unmatched: 4. Germline V gives CDR1 SEHNR, CDR2 FQNEAQ (reference sequence). The CDR3: CASSLEGALGYTF. In DNA, the CDR3 is TGTGCCAGCAGCTTAGAGGGGGCTTTAGGCTACACCTTC.

The chain combines TRBV27 with TRBJ2-3; a weak D match, TRBD1 (6 bases). CDR1 and CDR2 (germline): MNHEY, SMNVEV (reference sequence). With 1 base removed from V and 2 bases from J, the gap between germline ends came to 10 bases. CDR3 size: 15 residues. The CDR3 DNA reads TGTGCCAGCAGTTTATGGCAGGGGACCACAGATACGCAGTATTTT. This encodes CASSLWQGTTDTQYF.

V gene TRBV5-4 combines with J gene TRBJ1-6; D may be TRBD1 (5 bases). V was trimmed by 3 bases and J by 6 bases, leaving 19 bases between them. The length of the CDR3 is 17 residues. Germline V CDR1 and CDR2: SGHNT, YYREEE (reference sequence). The CDR3 sequence is CASSWAGSGRANSPLHF. DNA of the CDR3: TGTGCCAGCAGCTGGGCGGGGTCTGGCAGGGCTAATTCACCCCTCCACTTT.

This clone was seen just once. The V call is TRBV19, the J call TRBJ2-2, with D unclear. The CDR3 extends over 15 amino acids. Germline CDR1 and CDR2: LNHDA and SQIVND (reference sequence). V gave up 4 bases and J gave up 4 bases, with 13 bases separating them. The CDR3: CASSTDIFTTGELFF. CDR3 DNA sequence: TGTGCCAGTAGTACCGACATTTTTACCACCGGGGAGCTGTTTTTT.

This rearrangement joins TRBV28 to TRBJ1-6, with 10 bases fitting TRBD1. The CDR3 runs 14 residues. V shed 7 bases and J 8 bases; nucleotides not matched to a gene: 5. Per the germline V gene, CDR1 is MDHEN and CDR2 is SYDVKM. This CDR3 reads CASTTTGGYSPLHF. CDR3 bases: TGTGCCAGCACCACGACAGGGGGCTATTCACCCCTCCACTTT.

As for this clone: At one end, the junction sequence differs from germline, possibly due to a read error. The chain employs TRBV4-1 and TRBJ2-7; TRBD2 agrees at 11 bases. Germline V CDR1 and CDR2: MGHRA, YSYEKL. The CDR3 contains 17 residues. CDR3 residues: CASTQDSGGASKYEQYF. CDR3 nucleotides: TGCGCCAGCACCCAAGATAGCGGGGGGGCGTCTAAATACGAGCAGTACTTC.